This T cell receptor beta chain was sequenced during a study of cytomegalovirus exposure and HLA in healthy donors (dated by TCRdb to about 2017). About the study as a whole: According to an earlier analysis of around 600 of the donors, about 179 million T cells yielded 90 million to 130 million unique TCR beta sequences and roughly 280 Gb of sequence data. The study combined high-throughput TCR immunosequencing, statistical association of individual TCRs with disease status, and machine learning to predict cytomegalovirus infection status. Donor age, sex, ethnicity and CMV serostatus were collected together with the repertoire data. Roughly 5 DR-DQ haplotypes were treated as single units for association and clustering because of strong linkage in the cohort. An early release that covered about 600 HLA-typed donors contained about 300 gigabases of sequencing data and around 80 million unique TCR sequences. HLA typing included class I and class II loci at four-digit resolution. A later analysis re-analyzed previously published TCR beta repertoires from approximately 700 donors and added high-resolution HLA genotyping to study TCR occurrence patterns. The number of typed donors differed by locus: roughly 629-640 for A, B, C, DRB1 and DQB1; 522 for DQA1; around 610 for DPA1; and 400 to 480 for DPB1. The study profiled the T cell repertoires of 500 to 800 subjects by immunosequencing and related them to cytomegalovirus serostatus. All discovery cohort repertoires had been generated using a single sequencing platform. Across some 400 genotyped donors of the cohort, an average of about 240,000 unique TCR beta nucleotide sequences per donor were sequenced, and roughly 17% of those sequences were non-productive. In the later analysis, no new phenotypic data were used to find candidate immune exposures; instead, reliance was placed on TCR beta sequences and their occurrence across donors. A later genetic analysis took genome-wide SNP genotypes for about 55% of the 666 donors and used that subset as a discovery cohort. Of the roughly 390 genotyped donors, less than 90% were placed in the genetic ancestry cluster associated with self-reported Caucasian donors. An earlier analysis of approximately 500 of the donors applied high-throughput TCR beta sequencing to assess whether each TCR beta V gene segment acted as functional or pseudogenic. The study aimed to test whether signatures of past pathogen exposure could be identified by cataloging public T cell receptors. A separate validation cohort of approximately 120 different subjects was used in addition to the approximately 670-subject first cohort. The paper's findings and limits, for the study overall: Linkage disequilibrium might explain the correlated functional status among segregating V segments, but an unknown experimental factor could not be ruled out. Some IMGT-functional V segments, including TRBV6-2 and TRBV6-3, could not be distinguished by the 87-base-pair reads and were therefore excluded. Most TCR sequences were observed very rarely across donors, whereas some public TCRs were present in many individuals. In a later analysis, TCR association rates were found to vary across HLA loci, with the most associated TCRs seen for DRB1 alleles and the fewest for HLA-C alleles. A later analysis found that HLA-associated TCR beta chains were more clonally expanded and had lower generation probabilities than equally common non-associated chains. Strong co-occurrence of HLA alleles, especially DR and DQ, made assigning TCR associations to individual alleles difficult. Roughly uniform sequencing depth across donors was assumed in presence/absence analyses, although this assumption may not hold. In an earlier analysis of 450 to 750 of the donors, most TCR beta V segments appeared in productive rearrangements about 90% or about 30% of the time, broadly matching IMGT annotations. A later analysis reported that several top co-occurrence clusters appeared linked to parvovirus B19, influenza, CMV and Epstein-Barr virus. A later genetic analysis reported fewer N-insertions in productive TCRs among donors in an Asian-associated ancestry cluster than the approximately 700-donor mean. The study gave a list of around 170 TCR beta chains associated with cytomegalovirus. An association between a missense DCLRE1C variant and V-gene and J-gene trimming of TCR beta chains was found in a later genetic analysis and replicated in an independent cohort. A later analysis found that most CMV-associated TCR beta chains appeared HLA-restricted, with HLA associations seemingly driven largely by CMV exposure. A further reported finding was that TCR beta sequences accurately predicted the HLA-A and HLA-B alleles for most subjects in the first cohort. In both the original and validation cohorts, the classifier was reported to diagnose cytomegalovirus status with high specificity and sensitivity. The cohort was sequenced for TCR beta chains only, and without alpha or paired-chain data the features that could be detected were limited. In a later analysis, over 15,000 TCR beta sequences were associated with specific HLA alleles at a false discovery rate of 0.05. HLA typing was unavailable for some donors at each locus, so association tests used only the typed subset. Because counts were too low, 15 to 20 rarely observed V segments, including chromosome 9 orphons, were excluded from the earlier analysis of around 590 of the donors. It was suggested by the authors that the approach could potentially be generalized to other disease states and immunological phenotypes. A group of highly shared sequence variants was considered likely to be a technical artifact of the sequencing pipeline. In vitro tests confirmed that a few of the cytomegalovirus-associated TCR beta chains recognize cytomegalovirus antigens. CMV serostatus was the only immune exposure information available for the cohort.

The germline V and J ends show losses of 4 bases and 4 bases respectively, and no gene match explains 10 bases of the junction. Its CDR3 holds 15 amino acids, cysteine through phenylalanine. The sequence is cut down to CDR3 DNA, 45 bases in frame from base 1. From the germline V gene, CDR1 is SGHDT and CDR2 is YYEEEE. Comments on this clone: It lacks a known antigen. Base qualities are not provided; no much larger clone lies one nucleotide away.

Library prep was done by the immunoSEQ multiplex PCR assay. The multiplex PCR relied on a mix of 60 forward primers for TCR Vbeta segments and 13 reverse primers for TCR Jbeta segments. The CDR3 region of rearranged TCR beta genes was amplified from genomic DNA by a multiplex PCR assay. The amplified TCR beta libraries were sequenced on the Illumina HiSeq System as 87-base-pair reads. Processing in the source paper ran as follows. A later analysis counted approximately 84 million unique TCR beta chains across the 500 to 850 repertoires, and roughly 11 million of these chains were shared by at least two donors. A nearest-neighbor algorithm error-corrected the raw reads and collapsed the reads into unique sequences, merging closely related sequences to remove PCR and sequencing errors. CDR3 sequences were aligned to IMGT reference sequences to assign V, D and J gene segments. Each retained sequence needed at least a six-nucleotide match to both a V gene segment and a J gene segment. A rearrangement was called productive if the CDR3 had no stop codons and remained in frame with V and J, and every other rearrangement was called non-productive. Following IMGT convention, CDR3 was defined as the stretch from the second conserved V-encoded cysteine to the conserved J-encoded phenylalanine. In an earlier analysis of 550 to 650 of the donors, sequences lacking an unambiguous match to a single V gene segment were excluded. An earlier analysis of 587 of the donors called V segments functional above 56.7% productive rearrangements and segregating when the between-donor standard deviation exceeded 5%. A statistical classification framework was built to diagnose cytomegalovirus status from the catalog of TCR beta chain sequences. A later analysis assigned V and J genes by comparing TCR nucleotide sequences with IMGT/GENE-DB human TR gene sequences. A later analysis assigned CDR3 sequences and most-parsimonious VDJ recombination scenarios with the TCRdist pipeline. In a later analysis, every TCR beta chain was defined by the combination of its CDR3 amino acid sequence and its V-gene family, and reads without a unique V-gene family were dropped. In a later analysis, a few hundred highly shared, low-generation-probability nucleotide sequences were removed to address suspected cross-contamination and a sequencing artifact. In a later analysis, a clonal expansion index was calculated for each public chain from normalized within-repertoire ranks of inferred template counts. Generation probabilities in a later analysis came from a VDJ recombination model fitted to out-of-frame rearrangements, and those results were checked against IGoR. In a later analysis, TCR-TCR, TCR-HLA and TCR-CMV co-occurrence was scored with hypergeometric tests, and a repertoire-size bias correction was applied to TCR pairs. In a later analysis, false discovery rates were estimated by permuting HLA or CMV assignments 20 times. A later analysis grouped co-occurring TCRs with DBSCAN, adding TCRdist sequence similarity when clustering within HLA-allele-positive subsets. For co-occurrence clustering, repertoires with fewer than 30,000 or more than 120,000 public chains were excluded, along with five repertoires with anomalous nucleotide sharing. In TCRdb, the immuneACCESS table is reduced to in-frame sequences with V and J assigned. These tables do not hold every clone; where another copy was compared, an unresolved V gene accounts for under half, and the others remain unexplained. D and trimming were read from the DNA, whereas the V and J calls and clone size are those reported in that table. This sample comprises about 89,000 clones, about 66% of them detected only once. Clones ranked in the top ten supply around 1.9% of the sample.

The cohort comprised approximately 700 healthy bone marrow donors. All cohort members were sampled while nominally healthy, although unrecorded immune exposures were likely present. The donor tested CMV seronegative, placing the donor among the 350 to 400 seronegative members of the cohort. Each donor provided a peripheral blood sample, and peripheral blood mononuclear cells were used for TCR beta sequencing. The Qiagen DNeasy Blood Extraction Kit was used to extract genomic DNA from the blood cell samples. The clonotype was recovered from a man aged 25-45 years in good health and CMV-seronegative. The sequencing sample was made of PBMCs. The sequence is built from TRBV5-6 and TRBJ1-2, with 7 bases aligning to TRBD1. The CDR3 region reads CASSGAGTEPYGYTF. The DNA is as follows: TGTGCCAGCAGCGGAGCCGGGACAGAACCCTATGGCTACACCTTC.